These T cell receptor beta chains were read from a single sample in a study of CD8 T cells in ankylosing spondylitis. TCRdb re-called the 5' RACE reads with MiXCR, one entry per CDR3 protein. The data show some 140,000 distinct CDR3 sequences, with more than 9.5% seen just once and about 3.8% held by the top ten. Sequenced sample: blood, either unsorted or a sorted T cell fraction (not recorded which). The receptors originated from a female donor with ankylosing spondylitis or in good health (not recorded which). CDR3s leave out the opening cysteine and the closing phenylalanine or tryptophan. Fields, in order: J gene, V gene, CDR3 protein.

TRBJ2-3,TRBV5-6,ASNIWALWALDTQY
TRBJ2-1,TRBV10-1,ASSVAGGSYNEQF
TRBJ1-5,TRBV18,ASSPRDRDQPQH
TRBJ1-5,TRBV4-2,ASSQEASRNQPQH
TRBJ2-1,TRBV20-1,SAGRNEQF
TRBJ2-1,TRBV5-1,ASSLGGYRVSNEQF
TRBJ1-1,TRBV5-1,ASSLLVENTEAF
TRBJ2-3,TRBV5-1,ASSSAGFTDTQY
TRBJ2-3,TRBV11-2,ASSPRGGTFTDTQY
TRBJ2-5,TRBV12-3/TRBV12-4,ASSFMGGVETQY
TRBJ2-5,TRBV2,ASSGWGVETQY
TRBJ2-3,TRBV7-2,ASSFTGTTTDTQY
TRBJ2-6,TRBV6-6,ASTNPGANVLT
TRBJ1-2,TRBV6-1,ASSTFGTDYGYT
TRBJ1-1,TRBV20-1,SAKKIGGNTEAF
TRBJ2-3,TRBV12-3/TRBV12-4,ASTGLAGLFDTQY
TRBJ2-7,TRBV7-9,ASSYPGLNPYEQY
TRBJ2-1,TRBV5-6,ASSQDRGGRYNEQF
TRBJ2-2,TRBV5-5,ASSPGLAYGELF
TRBJ2-3,TRBV18,ASSPPRGQDTDTQY
TRBJ2-1,TRBV24-1,ATSDFRSGGLGNEQF
TRBJ2-1,TRBV7-9,ASSTGLAGAGEQF
TRBJ2-3,TRBV12-3/TRBV12-4,ASSPSGGHTDTQY
TRBJ1-2,TRBV2,ASTPRARGAGYT
TRBJ2-3,TRBV30,AWSVPLGGGFTDTQY
TRBJ2-7,TRBV10-3,AISESKGRSAEQY
TRBJ2-1,TRBV24-1,ATSASTGRAYNEQF
TRBJ1-2,TRBV10-3,AIRGLYGYT
TRBJ2-3,TRBV4-2,ASSRTGQGIDTQY
TRBJ2-1,TRBV5-1,ASSFFSRGGNEQF
TRBJ2-7,TRBV12-3/TRBV12-4,ASSLLSTNYEQY
TRBJ2-3,TRBV5-1,ASRLLSSTDTQY
TRBJ2-5,TRBV20-1,SASRADGGQQETQY
TRBJ2-1,TRBV18,ASSPLATAYNEQF